This is a list of T cell receptor beta chains from one sample in a study of blood T cells in healthy people across ages. TCRdb fed the 5' RACE reads into MiXCR, producing one record per CDR3 protein. Of about 2 million distinct CDR3 sequences in the sample, roughly 49% were seen once. The sample was blood. Receptors were obtained from a middle-aged woman in good health. Each CDR3 is given with its conserved first and last residue. A D gene is named only where the DNA matches it firmly. Clone size is given for some rows only: seen once, a few or many times, or a class if the clone is expanded.

few | TRBJ2-3 | TRBV2 | TRBD2 | CASRAGLVPDTQYF | TGTGCCAGCAGGGCGGGACTAGTTCCTGATACGCAGTATTTT
. | TRBJ2-2 | TRBV7-3 | TRBD1 | CASSHTGASPGELFF | TGTGCCAGCAGTCATACAGGGGCTTCCCCCGGGGAGCTGTTTTTT
. | TRBJ2-3 | TRBV6-4 | . | CASSARTRDTQYF | TGTGCCAGCAGCGCCCGGACACGGGATACGCAGTATTTT
. | TRBJ2-3 | TRBV15 | TRBD2 | CATSRPAGARDTQYF | TGTGCCACCAGCAGACCAGCGGGGGCAAGGGATACGCAGTATTTT
. | TRBJ2-5 | TRBV28 | . | CASSLAGPQYF | TGTGCCAGCAGTTTGGCAGGCCCCCAGTACTTC
. | TRBJ2-7 | TRBV7-9 | TRBD1 | CAWEDRGHYEQYF | TGTGCCTGGGAGGACAGGGGGCACTACGAGCAGTACTTC
few | TRBJ2-5 | TRBV7-8 | . | CASSVGVPGVLQETQYF | TGTGCCAGCAGCGTGGGGGTTCCGGGGGTGCTCCAAGAGACCCAGTACTTC
. | TRBJ2-3 | TRBV11-2 | TRBD1 | CASSLGGRQGRDTQYF | TGTGCCAGCAGCTTAGGTGGTAGACAGGGTAGGGATACGCAGTATTTT
. | TRBJ2-7 | TRBV24-1 | . | CATSDLTGLSYEQYF | TGTGCCACCAGTGATTTGACAGGGTTATCCTACGAGCAGTACTTC
. | TRBJ2-7 | TRBV4-3 | . | CASSQSPGRSYEQYF | TGCGCCAGCAGCCAGTCCCCGGGGCGCTCCTACGAGCAGTACTTC
. | TRBJ2-7 | TRBV14 | . | CASSQDVRQKQYF | TGTGCCAGCAGCCAAGATGTACGACAGAAGCAGTACTTC
few | TRBJ2-5 | TRBV10-3 | . | CAIKGASETQYF | TGTGCCATCAAGGGCGCTAGCGAGACCCAGTACTTC
. | TRBJ2-3 | TRBV20-1 | . | CSARSGSVETDTQYF | TGCAGTGCTCGTTCAGGGTCCGTTGAGACAGATACGCAGTATTTT
once | TRBJ2-5 | TRBV4-3 | . | CASSHGLGGETQYF | TGCGCCAGCAGCCACGGCCTCGGAGGAGAGACCCAGTACTTC
few | TRBJ2-3 | TRBV5-1 | . | CASSWQGITDTQYF | TGCGCCAGCAGCTGGCAGGGCATTACAGATACGCAGTATTTT
few | TRBJ2-4 | TRBV18 | TRBD2 | CASSPPGTSGTQYF | TGTGCCAGCTCACCACCGGGGACTAGCGGAACTCAGTACTTC
few | TRBJ2-7 | TRBV4-1 | . | CASSQAPLQLYEQYF | TGCGCCAGCAGCCAAGCCCCCCTTCAGCTCTACGAGCAGTACTTC
few | TRBJ2-4 | TRBV3-1 | . | CASSQLYLAKNIQYF | TGTGCCAGCAGCCAACTGTATCTAGCCAAAAACATTCAGTACTTC
. | TRBJ2-1 | TRBV7-9 | TRBD1 | CASSPPRDRVDNEQFF | TGTGCCAGCAGCCCGCCCAGGGACAGGGTGGACAATGAGCAGTTCTTC
. | TRBJ2-5 | TRBV11-2 | . | CASSLGPDFQETQYF | TGTGCCAGCAGCTTGGGTCCGGATTTTCAAGAGACCCAGTACTTC
. | TRBJ2-5 | TRBV7-3 | TRBD1 | CASSDRTGEKETQYF | TGTGCCAGCAGCGACAGGACAGGGGAAAAAGAGACCCAGTACTTC
few | TRBJ2-1 | TRBV5-1 | TRBD1 | CASSPPRDRGDPREQFF | TGCGCCAGCAGTCCCCCCCGAGACAGGGGGGACCCCAGGGAGCAGTTCTTC
. | TRBJ1-2 | TRBV6-1 | . | CASRPTRGGKGGHEDYGYTF | TGTGCCAGCAGGCCTACTAGAGGGGGGAAAGGGGGTCATGAGGACTATGGCTACACCTTC
. | TRBJ1-5 | TRBV6-5 | . | CASSYSGALKQPQHF | TGTGCCAGCAGTTACTCGGGTGCCCTGAAGCAGCCCCAGCATTTT
. | TRBJ2-3 | TRBV7-2 | . | CASSFSPRTDTQYF | TGTGCCAGCAGCTTCTCCCCACGCACAGATACGCAGTATTTT
. | TRBJ2-1 | TRBV25-1 | TRBD2 | CASSDPGGAYNEQFF | TGTGCCAGCAGTGATCCGGGGGGGGCCTACAATGAGCAGTTCTTC
. | TRBJ2-1 | TRBV20-1 | TRBD2 | CSARGVHNEQFF | TGCAGTGCTCGGGGGGTTCACAATGAGCAGTTCTTC
few | TRBJ2-7 | TRBV5-1 | . | CASRGGESYEQYF | TGCGCCAGCAGAGGAGGAGAGTCCTACGAGCAGTACTTC
few | TRBJ2-5 | TRBV27 | . | CASSSHRDRQYF | TGTGCCAGCAGTTCCCACAGGGATCGGCAGTACTTC
few | TRBJ2-7 | TRBV13 | . | CASSLDPPGTSTYEQYF | TGTGCCAGCAGCTTAGATCCTCCGGGGACATCGACCTACGAGCAGTACTTC
few | TRBJ2-4 | TRBV5-4 | . | CASSQGTENIQYF | TGTGCCAGCAGCCAGGGGACCGAAAACATTCAGTACTTC
few | TRBJ2-7 | TRBV28 | . | CASSLSERPIEQYF | TGTGCCAGCAGTTTATCCGAGAGGCCGATCGAGCAGTACTTC
. | TRBJ1-2 | TRBV28 | . | CASTPPGLNYGYTF | TGTGCCAGCACCCCACCCGGGCTTAACTATGGCTACACCTTC
. | TRBJ1-5 | TRBV18 | . | CASSPTGGGRGDQPQHF | TGTGCCAGCTCACCGACCGGGGGAGGTAGAGGAGATCAGCCCCAGCATTTT
. | TRBJ2-3 | TRBV20-1 | TRBD2 | CSAPSGGLDTQYF | TGCAGTGCTCCTAGCGGGGGGCTAGATACGCAGTATTTT
. | TRBJ1-5 | TRBV28 | TRBD1 | CASSPRQTGVLTYQPQHF | TGTGCCAGCAGTCCCCGGCAGACAGGGGTCCTTACCTATCAGCCCCAGCATTTT
once | TRBJ1-1 | TRBV28 | . | CASSSAGTPSYAEAFF | TGTGCCAGCAGTTCAGCCGGGACCCCCTCTTACGCTGAAGCTTTCTTT
. | TRBJ1-4 | TRBV15 | . | CATSPGAPFSAPNEKLFF | TGTGCCACCAGCCCAGGGGCCCCCTTCTCTGCTCCTAATGAAAAACTGTTTTTT
. | TRBJ1-2 | TRBV5-1 | . | CASSMNTGTPNYGYTF | TGCGCCAGCAGCATGAATACCGGGACACCGAACTATGGCTACACCTTC
. | TRBJ2-1 | TRBV7-9 | TRBD1 | CASSTAHGTGGPNEQFF | TGTGCCAGCAGCACCGCCCACGGGACAGGGGGCCCGAATGAGCAGTTCTTC
. | TRBJ2-7 | TRBV29-1 | . | CSVTQGHEQYF | TGCAGCGTTACACAGGGTCACGAGCAGTACTTC
once | TRBJ2-5 | TRBV20-1 | . | CSATRLSVYKETQYF | TGCAGTGCTACCCGTCTCTCTGTGTATAAAGAGACCCAGTACTTC
few | TRBJ2-5 | TRBV12-3/TRBV12-4 | TRBD2 | CASRGTSWETQYF | TGTGCCAGCAGAGGGACTAGCTGGGAGACCCAGTACTTC
few | TRBJ2-5 | TRBV6-6 | TRBD1 | CASSSQGQGTRETQYF | TGTGCCAGCAGTTCCCAGGGACAGGGGACTAGGGAGACCCAGTACTTC
. | TRBJ2-3 | TRBV29-1 | . | CSAPEGLTDTQYF | TGCAGCGCACCAGAGGGACTCACAGATACGCAGTATTTT
. | TRBJ2-1 | TRBV7-2 | . | CASNYPFYEQFF | TGTGCCAGCAACTATCCATTTTATGAGCAGTTCTTC
. | TRBJ2-1 | TRBV3-1 | TRBD1 | CASSQAGGQGAREQFF | TGTGCCAGCAGCCAAGCCGGGGGACAGGGGGCAAGGGAGCAGTTCTTC
few | TRBJ1-2 | TRBV4-1 | . | CASSLNEGSNYGYTF | TGCGCCAGCAGCCTCAATGAGGGTAGTAACTATGGCTACACCTTC
. | TRBJ1-4 | TRBV20-1 | TRBD1 | CSARDWVETGNEKLFF | TGCAGTGCTAGAGATTGGGTGGAGACAGGGAATGAAAAACTGTTTTTT
. | TRBJ2-5 | TRBV20-1 | . | CSAPLGFRSGRGETQYF | TGCAGTGCTCCTCTTGGCTTCCGTAGTGGCCGAGGAGAGACCCAGTACTTC
once | TRBJ2-3 | TRBV3-1 | . | CASSPRRVTDTQYF | TGTGCCAGCAGCCCGCGTCGGGTCACAGATACGCAGTATTTT
few | TRBJ2-1 | TRBV29-1 | . | CSVGRTNEQFF | TGCAGCGTTGGCAGGACCAATGAGCAGTTCTTC
. | TRBJ2-5 | TRBV24-1 | . | CATSDPTGFQETQYF | TGTGCCACCAGTGATCCAACAGGGTTTCAAGAGACCCAGTACTTC
. | TRBJ1-5 | TRBV20-1 | . | CSAKQDNSNQPQHF | TGCAGTGCTAAACAGGACAATAGCAATCAGCCCCAGCATTTT